The source of this TCR beta chain is a study of blood T cell repertoires in COVID-19. Original processing notes: Amplification of reference gene primers was used by the study to estimate nucleated cell counts. TCRdb keeps only in-frame clones here, not all; method: immunoSEQ multiplex PCR. V, J and clone size reflect that table, while D and trimming were determined from the DNA. Counted here are over 200,000 clones, approximately 89% occurring once; the ten biggest clones make up about 3.5%. Losses at the gene ends were 1 base for V and 7 bases for J; bases not matched to a gene: 9. CDR3 length: 16 amino acids. Germline CDR1 and CDR2: SNHLY and FYNNEI.

The chain carries TRBV2 and TRBJ1-5; 8 positions agree with TRBD1. This clonotype was obtained from a woman aged 25 to 39 who had been exposed to COVID-19. Sequencing was carried out using PBMCs or T cells enriched from blood (not recorded which). In DNA, the CDR3 is TGTGCCAGCAGTGAAGAAGGAGGACAGGGTGGGCAGCCCCAGCATTTT. Translated, it gives CASSEEGGQGGQPQHF. Combining the CDR3 with reference TRBV2 and TRBJ1-5 gives the whole variable domain EPEVTQTPSHQVTQMGQEVILRCVPISNHLYFYWYRQILGQKVEFLVSFYNNEISEKSEIFDDQFSVERPDGSNFTLKIRSTKLEDSAMYFCASSEEGGQGGQPQHFGDGTRLSIL.